One sample yielded the 28 T cell receptor beta chains listed below, sequenced in a study of T cells in Graves' hyperthyroidism and ophthalmopathy. Amplification targeted TCR beta CDR3 regions from RNA transcripts. First-round RT-PCR of the TCR CDR3 relied on the HTBI primer set. TCRdb processed the multiplex PCR reads anew with MiXCR; each CDR3 protein has one entry. The repertoire includes about 560,000 distinct CDR3 sequences, 12% to 15% of them detected once, and around 14% sits in the top ten. Input material: blood. The receptors come from a woman aged 40 to 50 with Graves' hyperthyroidism.

This clonotype was seen more than once but under ten times. This rearrangement joins TRBV4-2 to TRBJ1-6; a weak D match, TRBD1 (5 bases). Germline assignment: CDR1 LGHNA and CDR2 YNFKEQ. This CDR3 spans 16 amino acids. Trimming pared 1 base from V and 7 bases from J, leaving 14 bases between. The CDR3 coding sequence is TGTGCCAGCAGCCAAGTCCCCCAAGGGGCCAATTCACCCCTCCACTTT. The encoded protein is CASSQVPQGANSPLHF.

J is TRBJ1-2 and V is TRBV5-6; D perhaps matches TRBD1 (6 bases). CDR1 is SGHDT and CDR2 is YYEEEE in the germline V gene. The CDR3 is 14 amino acids. The ends were cut back, 5 bases at V and 4 bases at J, with 15 bases in the middle. CDR3 protein: CASRRRGASYGYTF. The CDR3 region has the DNA TGTGCCAGCAGACGTCGGGGGGCCAGCTATGGCTACACCTTC.

Points on this clonotype: This may arise from a read error, as a much more abundant clone is one base away. The rearrangement links TRBV6-2 or TRBV6-3 to TRBJ2-7; D remains unclear. V was shortened by 7 bases and J by 7 bases, with 2 bases between the two germline ends. CDR1 is MNHEY and CDR2 is SVGEGT in the germline V gene. The CDR3 has 8 amino acids. The CDR3 region has the DNA TGTGCCAGCATTGAGCAGTACTTC. It is translated as CASIEQYF.

This clonotype was detected ten times or more. The V call is TRBV5-1, the J call TRBJ2-1, with D hard to call. Trimming removed 6 bases from V and 0 bases from J, with 13 bases in between. Germline values: CDR1 SGHRS, CDR2 YFSETQ. CDR3 length: 15 residues. CDR3 bases: TGCGCCAGCACTCCTAGGACCGGCTCCTACAATGAGCAGTTCTTC. Translated: CASTPRTGSYNEQFF. Combining the CDR3 with reference TRBV5-1 and TRBJ2-1 gives the whole variable domain KAGVTQTPRYLIKTRGQQVTLSCSPISGHRSVSWYQQTPGQGLQFLFEYFSETQRNKGNFPGRFSGRQFSNSRSEMNVSTLELGDSALYLCASTPRTGSYNEQFFGPGTRLTVL.

This clonotype was counted ten times or more. The chain uses TRBV20-1 and TRBJ2-5, with 11 bases that match TRBD2. V shed 5 bases and J 5 bases; nucleotides not matched to a gene: 13. CDR3 length equals 16 residues. The germline V gene encodes CDR1 DFQATT and CDR2 SNEGSKA (reference sequence). The DNA for the CDR3 is TGCAGTGCTGTACCGGGACTAGCGGAGTGGGGGGAGACCCAGTACTTC. Its translation is CSAVPGLAEWGETQYF.

This chain joins TRBV19 and TRBJ2-1; the D is unclear. This CDR3 is built from 13 residues. The germline V gene encodes CDR1 LNHDA and CDR2 SQIVND (reference sequence). Between the trimmed V and J ends, which lost 5 bases and 4 bases, there was a span of 9 bases. CDR3 coding DNA: TGTGCCAGTAGTCTTTCGGTTTACAATGAGCAGTTCTTC. The encoded protein is CASSLSVYNEQFF.

This clonotype has a count of ten or more. The CDR3 sequence: CASSPNWGLNEQFF. CDR3 sequence (DNA): TGTGCCAGCAGTCCCAACTGGGGCCTCAATGAGCAGTTCTTC. The chain has TRBV27 and TRBJ2-1; D perhaps matches TRBD1 (5 bases). The germline V and J ends were trimmed by 5 bases and 6 bases, with 14 bases remaining between them. There are 14 residues in the CDR3. Per germline, CDR1 MNHEY and CDR2 SMNVEV (reference sequence).

This clonotype occurred many times. The junction departs from germline at one end; a sequencing error may be responsible. This sequence joins TRBV14 and TRBJ1-5, with 7 bases aligning to TRBD1. Germline loops: CDR1 SGHDN, CDR2 FVKESK. The CDR3 loop spans 13 amino acids. CDR3: CASSTGVGQPQHF. DNA of the CDR3: TGCGCCAGCAGCACAGGGGTAGGTCAGCCCCAGCATTTT.

This clonotype was picked up many times. The genes are TRBV28 and TRBJ2-3, with TRBD2 matching 8 bases. The CDR3 contains 17 residues. From germline, CDR1 is MDHEN and CDR2 SYDVKM. V lost 5 bases to trimming and J lost 4 bases; unmatched junction nucleotides: 14. The CDR3 loop is CASSPGLALLGADTQYF. The CDR3 coding sequence is TGTGCCAGCAGTCCCGGACTAGCCCTATTAGGGGCAGATACGCAGTATTTT.

Details on this clonotype: One base away lies a much larger clone, so this may be a sequencing read error. The chain employs TRBV3-1 and TRBJ1-1; D may be TRBD1 (5 bases). Germline assignment: CDR1 LGHDT and CDR2 YNNKEL (reference sequence). The CDR3 extends over 14 amino acids. CDR3 sequence: CASSQGPGNTEALF. CDR3 in DNA: TGTGCCAGCAGCCAAGGTCCAGGGAACACTGAAGCTCTCTTT.

There are many counts of this clonotype. This rearrangement joins TRBV5-1 to TRBJ1-1; 7 bases line up with TRBD1. CDR3 length equals 16 residues. Per the germline V gene, CDR1 is SGHRS and CDR2 is YFSETQ. The V segment lost 3 bases and the J segment 5 bases; nucleotides outside the gene matches: 13. CDR3 residues: CASSSGRGRVTTEAFF. The DNA of the CDR3 is TGCGCCAGCAGCTCAGGGAGGGGGCGTGTGACGACTGAAGCTTTCTTT.

A few counts support this clonotype. The genes are TRBV5-1 and TRBJ1-2; D uncertain. CDR1 SGHRS and CDR2 YFSETQ come from the germline V gene. The ends were cut back, 5 bases at V and 3 bases at J, with 11 bases in the middle. The CDR3 contains 13 residues. The CDR3 bases are TGCGCCAGCAGGGCTGACTCAGACTATGGCTACACCTTC. This codes for CASRADSDYGYTF.

In this sample, this clonotype turned up a few times. The genes are TRBV20-1 and TRBJ2-3; maybe TRBD2 (6 bases). The germline gives CDR1 DFQATT, CDR2 SNEGSKA (reference sequence). CDR3 length: 14 amino acids. V lost 3 bases to trimming and J lost 2 bases, with 12 bases between them. The DNA of the CDR3 is TGCAGTGCTAGGGGACTGGGGGACACAGATACGCAGTATTTT. It specifies CSARGLGDTDTQYF.

This clonotype has at least ten counts. The chain employs TRBV20-1 and TRBJ2-5, with 7 nucleotides matching TRBD1. The CDR3 has 12 amino acids. J lost 7 bases, V lost 4 bases, and 6 bases had no gene match. Germline values: CDR1 DFQATT, CDR2 SNEGSKA (reference sequence). The CDR3 DNA follows: TGCAGTGCTAAGCCGGGACAGAGGACCCAGTACTTC. It translates to CSAKPGQRTQYF.

This clonotype was picked up one time. This may come from a read error, since a much larger clone is one base off. The V and J genes are TRBV6-5 and TRBJ1-5; D is undetermined. V was clipped by 2 bases and J by 6 bases, with 11 bases between them. In germline, CDR1 is MNHEY, CDR2 SVGAGI. The CDR3 spans 14 residues. The CDR3: CASSYGPSSQPQHF. In DNA form, the CDR3 reads TGTGCCAGCAGTTACGGGCCCAGTAGTCAGCCCCAGCATTTT.

This clonotype was observed many times. This chain links TRBV27 with TRBJ2-2; 10 bases line up with TRBD2. There are 13 residues in the CDR3. V shed 8 bases, J shed 6 bases, and the junction held 3 bases outside the gene matches. Germline values: CDR1 MNHEY, CDR2 SMNVEV (reference sequence). The CDR3 loop is CASPSGRAGELFF. The CDR3 bases are TGTGCCAGCCCGAGCGGGAGGGCCGGGGAGCTGTTTTTT.

This clonotype was observed at least ten times. The chain couples TRBV2 to TRBJ1-1; D remains unclear. Germline CDR1 SNHLY, CDR2 FYNNEI. This CDR3 contains 12 residues. V was trimmed by 1 base and J by 6 bases, leaving 6 bases between them. CDR3 DNA: TGTGCCAGCAGTGAAGGTTTATCTGAAGCTTTCTTT. Amino acid sequence: CASSEGLSEAFF.

The chain joins TRBV5-1 to TRBJ2-5; no definite D call. The CDR3 sequence is 14 residues long. Trimming took 0 bases from V and 4 from J, leaving 10 bases between them. CDR1 SGHRS and CDR2 YFSETQ come from the germline V gene. CDR3 in amino acids: CASSLERTGETQYF. The CDR3 coding sequence is TGCGCCAGCAGCTTGGAGAGAACTGGAGAGACCCAGTACTTC.

This clonotype was seen repeatedly, ten times or more. This chain links TRBV9 with TRBJ2-7; 9 nucleotides agree with TRBD1. With 3 bases clipped from V and 0 bases from J, the junction kept 4 bases outside the gene matches. This CDR3 is 15 amino acids long. Germline V CDR1 and CDR2: SGDLS, YYNGEE. The CDR3 region has the DNA TGTGCCAGCAGCGCCGGGACAGGGAGCTCCTACGAGCAGTACTTC. Residues: CASSAGTGSSYEQYF. Complete variable domain (other parts from reference TRBV9 and TRBJ2-7): DSGVTQTPKHLITATGQRVTLRCSPRSGDLSVYWYQQSLDQGLQFLIQYYNGEERAKGNILERFSAQQFPDLHSELNLSSLELGDSALYFCASSAGTGSSYEQYFGPGTRLTVT.

This clonotype was counted ten times or more. The V gene is TRBV3-1, the J gene TRBJ1-2; D is unresolved. The ends were cut back, 1 base at V and 6 bases at J, with 15 bases in the middle. This CDR3 region has 15 residues. Germline assignment: CDR1 LGHDT and CDR2 YNNKEL (reference sequence). The CDR3: CASSQALSPGDGYTF. DNA of the CDR3: TGTGCCAGCAGCCAAGCACTGTCGCCGGGTGATGGCTACACCTTC. The entire variable domain, with the rest obtained from reference TRBV3-1 and TRBJ1-2, is as follows: DTAVSQTPKYLVTQMGNDKSIKCEQNLGHDTMYWYKQDSKKFLKIMFSYNNKELIINETVPNRFSPKSPDKAHLNLHINSLELGDSAVYFCASSQALSPGDGYTFGSGTRLTVV.

This clonotype was recorded at least ten times. The chain recombines TRBV6-2 or TRBV6-3 with TRBJ1-2; no reliable D call. CDR3 size: 12 residues. From germline, CDR1 is MNHEY and CDR2 SVGEGT. V was cut by 6 bases and J by 5 bases, with 10 bases left in between. CDR3 DNA sequence: TGTGCCAGCAGCCCCGACGGTTATGGCTACACCTTC. Translation gives CASSPDGYGYTF.

This clonotype was detected ten times or more. V usage is TRBV12-3 or TRBV12-4 and J usage is TRBJ1-1; unclear D gene. This CDR3 spans 14 amino acids. V lost 1 base and J lost 5, with 11 bases in between. CDR3: CASSLDRVGTEAFF. DNA for the CDR3: TGTGCCAGCAGTTTAGATAGGGTGGGGACTGAAGCTTTCTTT.

The chain recombines TRBV29-1 with TRBJ2-2; the D is unclear. V was cut by 4 bases and J by 5 bases, with 11 bases left in between. Germline assignment: CDR1 SQVTM and CDR2 ANQGSEA. This CDR3 contains 13 residues. The CDR3 protein is CSVGLLRTGELFF. The DNA for the CDR3 is TGCAGCGTTGGGTTACTTAGGACCGGGGAGCTGTTTTTT.

This clonotype has a handful of counts. The chain carries TRBV5-1 and TRBJ1-4; TRBD1 aligns across 7 bases. The CDR3 is made up of 13 amino acids. The V gene end was trimmed by 8 bases and the J gene end by 4 bases; junction bases not matched to a gene: 5. Germline CDR1 and CDR2: SGHRS and YFSETQ. CDR3 DNA: TGCGCCAGTACCGGGACAGATAATGAAAAACTGTTTTTT. Translated: CASTGTDNEKLFF.

This clonotype was observed many times. The chain couples TRBV11-2 to TRBJ2-2, with D possibly TRBD2 on 5 matching bases. Germline-derived CDR1 and CDR2 are SGHAT and FQNNGV. V was cut by 5 bases and J by 0 bases, with 10 bases left in between. This CDR3 region has 15 residues. The CDR3 protein is CASSPGVTNTGELFF. The CDR3 bases are TGTGCCAGCAGCCCCGGGGTTACGAACACCGGGGAGCTGTTTTTT.

This clonotype was counted at least ten times. This chain joins TRBV7-2 and TRBJ2-1; D not resolved. Germline CDR1 is SGHTA and CDR2 is FQGNSA. The CDR3 spans 13 residues. The V end lost 7 bases, the J end lost 5 bases, and 12 bases lay between the germline ends. The CDR3 sequence is CASTPPLNNEQFF. The CDR3 DNA sequence: TGTGCCAGCACCCCCCCCCTAAACAATGAGCAGTTCTTC. Using reference TRBV7-2 and TRBJ2-1 for the parts outside the CDR3, the full variable domain is GAGVSQSPSNKVTEKGKDVELRCDPISGHTALYWYRQSLGQGLEFLIYFQGNSAPDKSGLPSDRFSAERTGGSVSTLTIQRTQQEDSAVYLCASTPPLNNEQFFGPGTRLTVL.

This clonotype showed up many times. V gene TRBV24-1 combines with J gene TRBJ1-5; possible D gene TRBD1, 6 bases. Germline V lookup: CDR1 KGHDR, CDR2 SFDVKD. The V end lost 4 bases, the J end lost 4 bases, and 13 bases lay between the germline ends. The CDR3 covers 15 residues. The CDR3 nucleotides are TGTGCCACCAGTGACCAACGACAGGCGAATCAGCCCCAGCATTTT. The encoded protein is CATSDQRQANQPQHF.

This clonotype was counted only a few times. The rearrangement links TRBV29-1 to TRBJ1-2, with TRBD1 identical over 9 bases. V lost 3 bases and J lost 4; bases outside the gene matches: 6. CDR1 is SQVTM, CDR2 ANQGSEA, per germline. The CDR3 is 14 amino acids. CDR3: CSVDGGTGSYGYTF. CDR3 in DNA: TGCAGCGTTGATGGCGGGACAGGGAGCTATGGCTACACCTTC.